The 18 T cell receptor beta chains below were found in one sample sequenced in a study of blood T cell repertoires in COVID-19. The repertoire was sequenced with immunoSEQ multiplex PCR; TCRdb's copy has only in-frame clones and lacks some. In the table there are around 290,000 clones, approximately 90% of which are singletons. The source material was peripheral blood. The receptors shown here come from a woman aged 25 to 39 with COVID-19, enrolled during active disease.

J is TRBJ1-2 and V is TRBV5-1; D ambiguous. V lost 0 bases and J 3 bases, leaving 6 bases between the germline ends. This CDR3 has 13 residues. CDR1 and CDR2 (germline): SGHRS, YFSETQ. Here the CDR3 reads CASSLAGDYGYTF. CDR3 DNA sequence: TGCGCCAGCAGCTTGGCTGGAGACTATGGCTACACCTTC.

V usage is TRBV14 and J usage is TRBJ2-3; 13 nucleotides agree with TRBD2. Germline lookup yields CDR1 SGHDN and CDR2 FVKESK. This CDR3 spans 19 amino acids. V dropped 5 bases and J dropped 3; count of bases not matched to a gene: 14. CDR3 residues: CASSRDKILAGGPTDTQYF. CDR3 DNA: TGTGCCAGCAGCAGAGACAAGATACTAGCGGGAGGGCCAACAGATACGCAGTATTTT.

The chain recombines TRBV28 with TRBJ2-3; TRBD2 matches at 7 bases. Trimming took 2 bases from V and 2 from J; bases not matched to a gene: 4. Per germline, CDR1 MDHEN and CDR2 SYDVKM. This CDR3 contains 15 residues. DNA for the CDR3: TGTGCCAGCAGTTTAAGGGAGGGATACACAGATACGCAGTATTTT. Its translation is CASSLREGYTDTQYF.

The chain joins TRBV19 to TRBJ2-5, with TRBD2 matching over 10 bases. The CDR3 has 16 amino acids. Germline lookup yields CDR1 LNHDA and CDR2 SQIVND (reference sequence). V trimming: 1 base; J trimming: 5 bases; junction bases outside the gene matches: 7. CDR3 coding DNA: TGTGCCAGTAGTATAGGAACTAGCGGGACTTGGGAGACCCAGTACTTC. Translation gives CASSIGTSGTWETQYF.

The rearrangement joins TRBV6-1 to TRBJ2-1; 7 nucleotides match TRBD2. The CDR3 length is 15 residues. Germline V gene sequence: CDR1 MNHNS, CDR2 SASEGT. Losses at the gene ends were 3 bases for V and 2 bases for J; bases not matched to a gene: 4. In nucleotides, the CDR3 is TGTGCCAGCAGTGACCAGGGACTAACCTACAATGAGCAGTTCTTC. This translates into CASSDQGLTYNEQFF.

The rearrangement joins TRBV7-8 to TRBJ1-1; TRBD1 agrees at 9 bases. This CDR3 has 14 residues. CDR1 is SGHVS, CDR2 FQNEAQ, per germline. Trimming removed 3 bases from V and 4 bases from J; junction bases left unmatched: 3. CDR3 loop: CASSLLDRGTEAFF. DNA of the CDR3: TGTGCCAGCAGCTTGTTGGACAGGGGCACTGAAGCTTTCTTT.

CDR3 bases: TGTGCCAGCAGCCAAATCGGAGGGGCAGATACGCAGTATTTT. Translation: CASSQIGGADTQYF. This rearrangement joins TRBV3-1 (or the pseudogene TRBV3-2) to TRBJ2-3; perhaps TRBD2 as D (6 bases). CDR3 length: 14 residues. V shed 2 bases and J shed 4 bases, with 10 bases lying between them. Germline V gives CDR1 LGHDT, CDR2 YNNKEL (reference sequence).

The gene calls are TRBV3-1 (or the pseudogene TRBV3-2) and TRBJ2-6, with TRBD2 identical over 7 bases. J was trimmed by 3 bases and V by 0 bases; bases with no gene match: 2. Germline V gene lookup returns CDR1 LGHDT and CDR2 YNNKEL (reference sequence). The CDR3 sequence is 16 residues long. CDR3 nucleotides: TGTGCCAGCAGCCAAGAGTTAGCGGGTGGGGCCAACGTCCTGACTTTC. Residues: CASSQELAGGANVLTF.

The J gene is TRBJ1-5, the V gene TRBV25-1; 11 nucleotides match TRBD1. J gave up 6 bases and V 4 bases, and 5 bases lay outside the gene matches. This CDR3 is 15 amino acids long. Germline V lookup: CDR1 MGHDK, CDR2 SYGVNS. This CDR3 reads CASSATGTGGQPQHF. CDR3 coding DNA: TGTGCCAGCAGTGCCACCGGGACAGGGGGTCAGCCCCAGCATTTT.

The chain joins TRBV3-1 (or the pseudogene TRBV3-2) to TRBJ1-5; D not certain. V lost 1 base and J lost 4, with 14 bases in between. Germline CDR1 and CDR2: LGHDT and YNNKEL (reference sequence). The CDR3 covers 16 residues. Written as DNA, the CDR3 is TGTGCCAGCAGCCAAGGGGCGGTAGCGGGGAATCAGCCCCAGCATTTT. As protein: CASSQGAVAGNQPQHF.

V and J are TRBV29-1 and TRBJ1-2; D gene ambiguous. The CDR3 extends over 10 amino acids. Germline CDR1 and CDR2: SQVTM and ANQGSEA. As DNA, the CDR3 is TGCACGGCTTCGGAGACTGGCTACACCTTC. Translation: CTASETGYTF.

The V and J genes are TRBV30 and TRBJ2-7, with a weak D call TRBD2 (6 bases). Germline V gene data show CDR1 as GTSNPN and CDR2 as SVGIG (reference sequence). Trimming left V 8 bases short and J 7 bases short, with 21 bases between. The CDR3 is 13 amino acids. The CDR3 region has the DNA TGTGCCCTGGCACGGGACTCCGAGAGAGAGCAGTACTTC. Protein: CALARDSEREQYF.

This chain links TRBV19 with TRBJ2-7, with D possibly TRBD1 on 5 matching bases. V was cut by 1 base and J by 3 bases, with 10 bases left in between. This CDR3 is 14 amino acids long. The germline CDR1 and CDR2 sequences are LNHDA and SQIVND (reference sequence). The CDR3 protein is CASSIGGEVYEQYF. In nucleotides, the CDR3 is TGTGCCAGTAGTATAGGGGGCGAAGTCTACGAGCAGTACTTC.

This sequence joins TRBV3-1 (or the pseudogene TRBV3-2) and TRBJ1-4; 7 bases match TRBD1. Germline lookup yields CDR1 LGHDT and CDR2 YNNKEL (reference sequence). The V gene end was trimmed by 0 bases and the J gene end by 7 bases; junction bases not matched to a gene: 5. The CDR3 covers 15 residues. The CDR3 is CASSQDNRGGEKLFF. In DNA, the CDR3 is TGTGCCAGCAGCCAAGATAACAGGGGAGGTGAAAAACTGTTTTTT.

The gene calls are TRBV12-3 or TRBV12-4 and TRBJ1-1; D is undetermined. The CDR3 runs 12 residues. Trimming took off 5 bases at V and 4 bases at J, with 8 bases between the two ends. Written as DNA, the CDR3 is TGTGCCAGCAGTACGCCGAGCACTGAAGCTTTCTTT. Translation gives CASSTPSTEAFF.

This clone was found a few times. The chain links TRBV14 to TRBJ1-6; D remains unclear. Germline assignment: CDR1 SGHDN and CDR2 FVKESK. V lost 0 bases and J lost 7, with 16 bases in between. The CDR3 is made up of 17 amino acids. The DNA for the CDR3 is TGTGCCAGCAGCCAAGATTTTAGTACCACGGGGAATTCACCCCTCCACTTT. Its translation: CASSQDFSTTGNSPLHF. Looking up the rest from reference TRBV14 and TRBJ1-6 gives the full variable domain: EAGVTQFPSHSVIEKGQTVTLRCDPISGHDNLYWYRRVMGKEIKFLLHFVKESKQDESGMPNNRFLAERTGGTYSTLKVQPAELEDSGVYFCASSQDFSTTGNSPLHFGNGTRLTVT.

The chain uses TRBV13 and TRBJ2-7; TRBD2 aligns across 9 bases. Germline CDR1 reads PRHDT; CDR2 reads FYEKMQ (reference sequence). The CDR3 totals 13 residues. The V and J ends lost 5 bases and 6 bases, in that order; junction bases with no gene match: 5. As DNA, the CDR3 is TGTGCCAGCAGCGGGACTAGCAGGGGCGAGCAGTACTTC. The encoded protein is CASSGTSRGEQYF.

This sequence joins TRBV7-9 and TRBJ2-1; the match to TRBD2 covers 11 bases. Germline V CDR1 and CDR2: SEHNR, FQNEAQ (reference sequence). The CDR3 spans 17 residues. The J segment lost 9 bases and the V segment lost 8 bases, leaving 18 bases of the junction unmatched. The CDR3 sequence is CASCRLAGTRSVVEQFF. In DNA, the CDR3 is TGTGCCAGCTGTAGACTAGCGGGGACCCGATCGGTGGTTGAGCAGTTCTTC.